This T cell receptor beta chain was identified during a study of radiation and T cells in renal cell carcinoma (TCRdb year 2020). Turning to the overall study: The samples were drawn from a clinical trial, where primary renal cell carcinomas were treated with 15 Gy of stereotactic body radiation therapy and then removed by nephrectomy 4 weeks afterward. TCR beta sequencing covered 53 samples in total, comprising approximately 26 tumors and 27 peripheral blood samples. A total of approximately 3,800,000 unique CDR3 nucleotide sequences, encoding more than 2 million unique CDR3 amino acid sequences, were found across all 55 or so samples.

TCR beta libraries were generated from genomic DNA with the immunoSEQ kit, following the manufacturer's recommendations. To prepare the libraries, a first multiplex PCR with proprietary primers was run, followed by a second PCR that added unique barcodes, and a bead cleanup was done after each round. A positive control reaction and a negative control reaction, both provided in the kit, were run with every batch of samples. The final libraries were assessed on an Agilent 4200 TapeStation D1000 ScreenTape, pooled by volume, and quantified by qPCR. Sequencing ran on an Illumina NextSeq500 with a MidOutput 150-cycle cartridge, using 156 Read1 and 15 Index1 cycles with kit custom primers. The pooled library was loaded at around 1 pM, and roughly 20% PhiX control was spiked in. As for the authors' bioinformatics: Vendor-processed data were analyzed in R, and a clonotype was defined as all T cells sharing the same CDR3 nucleotide sequence. For clone abundance analyses, frequencies were normalized to the 10,000 most abundant clones per sample. Public T cell clones, averaging fewer than five per sample, were removed before analysis. Tumor-enriched clonotypes and baseline blood-enriched clonotypes were defined as those with an abundance difference of at least 32-fold between compartments. A beta-binomial differential abundance model was used to identify clonotypes that were expanded or contracted between blood time points. Tumor-blood repertoire similarity was measured with the Baroni-Urbani and Buser coefficient, and group comparisons used two-tailed Wilcoxon tests in R. TCRdb provides this immuneACCESS table in a form limited to in-frame rearrangements. Some clones are lacking; in checked studies, under half of them reflect an unresolved V gene, and why the rest are absent is not known. That table supplies the V and J calls and clone size; D and trimming were determined from the DNA. This sample comprises 150,000 to 190,000 clones, approximately 86% of them detected only once. The ten largest clones take up approximately 12% of the sample.

CDR1 and CDR2 are drawn from the germline V gene: SGHTA, FQGNSA. The CDR3 covers 14 residues, taking in both the cysteine and the phenylalanine. Only the CDR3 DNA stays, 42 bases, in frame from base 1. From V the trimming removes 6 bases and from J it removes 6 bases, while the gene matches leave 6 bases of the junction unaccounted for. Note on this clone: Its cognate antigen has yet to be identified. Base qualities are not at hand, and no much larger clone is one base apart.

This specimen's time point label, per the study, means: blood 2 weeks post-SBRT. The sample's treatment or condition label is to be understood as: 15 Gy SBRT to primary tumor, nephrectomy 4 weeks later. To track tumor-enriched clonotypes, serial peripheral blood was sampled from radiation-treated patients at baseline and at 2 weeks and 4 weeks after SBRT. All patients had renal cell carcinoma with clear cell pathology. Genomic DNA for TCR sequencing was prepared using the QIAamp DNA Blood Mini Kit (Qiagen). The analyses included just those samples that passed every quality control check. Study-wide findings and limitations: Because pretreatment tumor biopsies were not available, the study could not determine whether clonotypes were already present within the tumor at baseline. With a single-armed trial design, the study had no way to address how radiation dose or scheduling affects the TCR repertoire. Top tumor clonotypes rose in blood from baseline to 2 weeks post-radiation, then contracted by 4 weeks, suggesting transient expansion of tumor-resident clones. Blood repertoire dynamics were not followed beyond 4 weeks after treatment.

This sequence originates from a woman between 50 and 59 years old with renal cell carcinoma. This receptor chain uses TRBV7-2 and TRBJ2-3, with 10 bases in between that match TRBD2. This specimen was blood, taken from a patient whose treatment included radiotherapy and nephrectomy. The DNA is as follows: TGTGCCAGCAGACGGACTAGCGGTGAGGATACGCAGTATTTT. The translation is CASRRTSGEDTQYF.